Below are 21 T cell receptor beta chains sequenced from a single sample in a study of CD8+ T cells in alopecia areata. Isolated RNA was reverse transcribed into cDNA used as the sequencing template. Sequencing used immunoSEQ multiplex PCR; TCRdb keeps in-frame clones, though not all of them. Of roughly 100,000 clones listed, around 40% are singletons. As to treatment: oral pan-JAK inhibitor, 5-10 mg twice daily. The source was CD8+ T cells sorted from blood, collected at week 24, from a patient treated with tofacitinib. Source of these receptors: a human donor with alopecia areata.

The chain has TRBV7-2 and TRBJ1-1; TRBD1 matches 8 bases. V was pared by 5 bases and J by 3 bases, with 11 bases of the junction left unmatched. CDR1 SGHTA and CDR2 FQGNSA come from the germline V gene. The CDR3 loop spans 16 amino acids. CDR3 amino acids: CASSPRDRHRDTEAFF. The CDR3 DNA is TGTGCCAGCAGCCCCCGGGACAGGCATCGGGACACTGAAGCTTTCTTT.

Here the CDR3 reads CATKDRNSNQPQHF. The CDR3 region has the DNA TGTGCCACAAAGGACAGGAATAGCAATCAGCCCCAGCATTTT. This chain uses TRBV27 with TRBJ1-5; 7 bases map to TRBD1. This CDR3 region has 14 residues. Germline CDR1 and CDR2: MNHEY and SMNVEV (reference sequence). Trimming at V came to 10 bases and at J to 0 bases, leaving 6 bases not matched to a gene.

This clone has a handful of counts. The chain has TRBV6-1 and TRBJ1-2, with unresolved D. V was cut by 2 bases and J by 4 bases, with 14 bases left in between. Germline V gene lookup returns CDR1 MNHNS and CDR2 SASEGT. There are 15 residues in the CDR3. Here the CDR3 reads CASSEWFPKSYGYTF. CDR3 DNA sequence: TGTGCCAGCAGTGAATGGTTTCCTAAAAGCTATGGCTACACCTTC.

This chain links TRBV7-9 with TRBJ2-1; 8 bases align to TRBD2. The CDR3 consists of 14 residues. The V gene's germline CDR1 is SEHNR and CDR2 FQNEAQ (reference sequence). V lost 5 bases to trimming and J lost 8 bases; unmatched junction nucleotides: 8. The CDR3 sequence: CASSRGLARHEQFF. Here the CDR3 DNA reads TGTGCCAGCAGCCGAGGACTAGCCCGGCATGAGCAGTTCTTC.

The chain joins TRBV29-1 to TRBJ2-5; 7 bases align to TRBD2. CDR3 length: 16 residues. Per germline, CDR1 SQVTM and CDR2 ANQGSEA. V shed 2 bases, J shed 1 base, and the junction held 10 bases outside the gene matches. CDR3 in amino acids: CSVESAASGLQETQYF. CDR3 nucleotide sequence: TGCAGCGTTGAATCTGCGGCTAGCGGTCTCCAAGAGACCCAGTACTTC.

CDR3 protein: CASSQTSLNEQFF. The CDR3 DNA reads TGTGCCAGCAGTCAGACTAGCCTGAATGAGCAGTTCTTC. The gene calls are TRBV6-5 and TRBJ2-1, with 7 positions matching TRBD2. This CDR3 region has 13 residues. The germline gives CDR1 MNHEY, CDR2 SVGAGI. Losses at the gene ends were 5 bases for V and 7 bases for J; bases not matched to a gene: 5.

In nucleotides, the CDR3 is TGTGCCAGCAGTTACTCTAGCGGGAGGAGGGAGACCCAGTACTTC. Translated, it gives CASSYSSGRRETQYF. This sequence joins TRBV6-5 and TRBJ2-5, with TRBD2 matching over 10 bases. The CDR3 runs to 15 residues. Germline trimming cut 0 bases from V and 5 bases from J; bases unmatched to any gene: 3. Germline loops: CDR1 MNHEY, CDR2 SVGAGI.

DNA for the CDR3: TGCAGCGTTGCCCTTCAGAACACAGATACGCAGTATTTT. Translated: CSVALQNTDTQYF. The J gene is TRBJ2-3, the V gene TRBV29-1, with D unclear. Trimming left V 4 bases short and J 2 bases short, with 10 bases between. CDR1 is SQVTM and CDR2 is ANQGSEA in the germline V gene. The CDR3 covers 13 residues.

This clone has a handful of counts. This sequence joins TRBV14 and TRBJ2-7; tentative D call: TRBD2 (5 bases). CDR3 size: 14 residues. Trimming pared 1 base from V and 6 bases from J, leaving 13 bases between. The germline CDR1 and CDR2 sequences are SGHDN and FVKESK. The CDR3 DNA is TGTGCCAGCAGCCAAGTTTCCCTAGCCAGCGAGCAGTACTTC. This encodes CASSQVSLASEQYF.

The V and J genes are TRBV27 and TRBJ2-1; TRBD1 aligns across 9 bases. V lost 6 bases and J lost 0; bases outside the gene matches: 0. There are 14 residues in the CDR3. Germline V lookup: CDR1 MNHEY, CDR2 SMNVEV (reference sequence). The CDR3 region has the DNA TGTGCCAGCAGGGGACAGGGCTCCTACAATGAGCAGTTCTTC. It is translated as CASRGQGSYNEQFF.

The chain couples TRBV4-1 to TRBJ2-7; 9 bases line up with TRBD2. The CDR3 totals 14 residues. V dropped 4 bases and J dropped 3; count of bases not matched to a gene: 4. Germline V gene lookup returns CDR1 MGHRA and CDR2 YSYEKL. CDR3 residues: CASSLSSGDYEQYF. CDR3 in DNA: TGCGCCAGCAGCCTTTCTAGCGGGGACTACGAGCAGTACTTC.

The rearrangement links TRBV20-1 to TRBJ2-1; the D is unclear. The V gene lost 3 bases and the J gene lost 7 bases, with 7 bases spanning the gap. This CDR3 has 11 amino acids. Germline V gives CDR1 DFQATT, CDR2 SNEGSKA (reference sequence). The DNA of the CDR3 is TGCAGTGCTAGTTTTGTGAATGAGCAGTTCTTC. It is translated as CSASFVNEQFF.

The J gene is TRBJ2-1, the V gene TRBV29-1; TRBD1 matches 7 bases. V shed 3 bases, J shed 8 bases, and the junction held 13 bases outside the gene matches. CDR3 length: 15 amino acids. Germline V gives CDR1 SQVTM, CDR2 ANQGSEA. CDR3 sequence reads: CSVEFEGALLDEQFF. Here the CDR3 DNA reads TGCAGCGTTGAGTTTGAGGGGGCGTTGCTAGATGAGCAGTTCTTC.

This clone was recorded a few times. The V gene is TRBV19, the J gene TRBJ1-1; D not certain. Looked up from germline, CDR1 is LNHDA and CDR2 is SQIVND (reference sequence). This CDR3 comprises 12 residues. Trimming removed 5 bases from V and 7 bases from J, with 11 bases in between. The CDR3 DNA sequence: TGTGCCAGTAGTCCCGCCGGGGTTGAAGCTTTCTTT. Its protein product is CASSPAGVEAFF. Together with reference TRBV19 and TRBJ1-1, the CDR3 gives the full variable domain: DGGITQSPKYLFRKEGQNVTLSCEQNLNHDAMYWYRQDPGQGLRLIYYSQIVNDFQKGDIAEGYSVSREKKESFPLTVTSAQKNPTAFYLCASSPAGVEAFFGQGTRLTVV.

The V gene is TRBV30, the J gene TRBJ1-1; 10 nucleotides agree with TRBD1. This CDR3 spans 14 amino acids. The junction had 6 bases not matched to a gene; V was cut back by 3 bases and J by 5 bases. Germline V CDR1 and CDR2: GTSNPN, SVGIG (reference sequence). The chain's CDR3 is CAWSLGDRGTEAFF. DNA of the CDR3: TGTGCCTGGAGCCTTGGGGACAGGGGTACTGAAGCTTTCTTT.

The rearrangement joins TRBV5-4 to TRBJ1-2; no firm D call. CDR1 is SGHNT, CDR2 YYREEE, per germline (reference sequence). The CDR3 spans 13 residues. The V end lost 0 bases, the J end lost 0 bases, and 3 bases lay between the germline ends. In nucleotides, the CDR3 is TGTGCCAGCAGCTTGGTAACTAACTATGGCTACACCTTC. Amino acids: CASSLVTNYGYTF.

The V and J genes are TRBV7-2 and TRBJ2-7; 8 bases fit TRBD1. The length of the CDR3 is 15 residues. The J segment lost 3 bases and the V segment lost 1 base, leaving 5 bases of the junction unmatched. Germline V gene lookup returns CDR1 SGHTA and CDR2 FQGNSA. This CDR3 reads CASSLGQGAFYEQYF. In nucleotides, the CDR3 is TGTGCCAGCAGCTTAGGGCAGGGGGCTTTCTACGAGCAGTACTTC.

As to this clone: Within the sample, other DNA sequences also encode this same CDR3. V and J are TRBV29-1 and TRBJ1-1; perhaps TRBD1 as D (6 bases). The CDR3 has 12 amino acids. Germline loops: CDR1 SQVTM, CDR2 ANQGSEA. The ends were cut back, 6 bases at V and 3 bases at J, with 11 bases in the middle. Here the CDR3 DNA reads TGCAGCGTATCTACAGGGTACACTGAAGCTTTCTTT. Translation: CSVSTGYTEAFF.

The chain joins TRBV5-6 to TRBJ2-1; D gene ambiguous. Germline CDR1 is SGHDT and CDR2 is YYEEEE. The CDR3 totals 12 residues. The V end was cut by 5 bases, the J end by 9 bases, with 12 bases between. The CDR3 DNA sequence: TGTGCCAGCAGTGTATCTGCAGGTGAGCAGTTCTTC. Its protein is CASSVSAGEQFF.

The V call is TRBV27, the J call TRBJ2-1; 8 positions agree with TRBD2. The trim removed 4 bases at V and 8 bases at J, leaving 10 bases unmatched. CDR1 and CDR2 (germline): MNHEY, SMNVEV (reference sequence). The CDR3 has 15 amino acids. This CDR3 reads CASSSQGGRMHEQFF. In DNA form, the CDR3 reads TGTGCCAGCAGTTCCCAGGGCGGGAGGATGCATGAGCAGTTCTTC.

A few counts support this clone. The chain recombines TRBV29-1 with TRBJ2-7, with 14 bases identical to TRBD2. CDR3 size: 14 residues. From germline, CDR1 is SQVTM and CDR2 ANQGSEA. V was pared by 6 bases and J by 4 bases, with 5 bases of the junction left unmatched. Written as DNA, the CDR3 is TGCAGCGTGGGGGGACTAGCGGGAGCATACGAGCAGTACTTC. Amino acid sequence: CSVGGLAGAYEQYF.